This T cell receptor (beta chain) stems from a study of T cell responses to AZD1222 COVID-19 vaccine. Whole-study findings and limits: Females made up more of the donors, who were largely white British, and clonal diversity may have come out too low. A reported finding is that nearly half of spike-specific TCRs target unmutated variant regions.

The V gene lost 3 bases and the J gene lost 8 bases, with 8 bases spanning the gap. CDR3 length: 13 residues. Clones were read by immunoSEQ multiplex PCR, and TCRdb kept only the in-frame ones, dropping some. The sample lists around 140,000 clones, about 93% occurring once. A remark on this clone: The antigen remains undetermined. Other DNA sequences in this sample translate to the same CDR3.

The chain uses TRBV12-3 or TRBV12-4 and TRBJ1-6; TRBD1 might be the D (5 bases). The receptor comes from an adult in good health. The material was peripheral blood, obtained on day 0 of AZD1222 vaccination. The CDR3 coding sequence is TGTGCCAGCAGTTTGAGGGGAGATTCACCCCTCCACTTT. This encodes CASSLRGDSPLHF.